This is a list of T cell receptor beta chains from one sample in a study of T cell repertoires in cytomegalovirus infection. These TCRs are of unknown antigen specificity. TCRdb ran MiXCR on the reads and lists one entry per CDR3 protein. This sample yields approximately 83,000 distinct CDR3 sequences, of which around 25% are seen a single time; approximately 49% belongs to the top ten. This specimen was CD8+ T cells from cultured PBMCs, taken from culture after CMV antigen stimulation. Receptor source: a human donor in good health (CMV status not recorded). Some clones in this sample may be carry-over from other donors' samples. Both conserved end residues are part of each CDR3. D genes are given only for firm matches. Size values are once, few and many counts, or a class for expanded clones, and some rows have none.

abundance: .
len: 15
j_gene: TRBJ2-7
d_gene: .
v_gene: TRBV7-6
CDR3nt: TGTGCCAGCAGCTTAGGCAGGGGGGTGAAGGACGAGCAGTACTTC
CDR3aa: CASSLGRGVKDEQYF

abundance: few
len: 17
j_gene: TRBJ2-1
d_gene: TRBD2
v_gene: TRBV6-7
CDR3nt: TGTGCCAGCAGTTACTCGAGTATCCTAGCGGCGTACAATGAGCAGTTCTTC
CDR3aa: CASSYSSILAAYNEQFF

abundance: many
len: 12
j_gene: TRBJ2-7
d_gene: .
v_gene: TRBV7-2
CDR3nt: TGTGCCAGCAGCTTAAGTGGAGCGGAGCAGTACTTC
CDR3aa: CASSLSGAEQYF

abundance: few
len: 13
j_gene: TRBJ2-7
d_gene: TRBD2
v_gene: TRBV20-1
CDR3nt: TGCAGTGCTAGCTTAGCGGGAGTGGGCGAGCAGTACTTC
CDR3aa: CSASLAGVGEQYF

abundance: few
len: 14
j_gene: TRBJ2-7
d_gene: .
v_gene: TRBV20-1
CDR3nt: TGCAGTGCTAGCCCGTCTAGCGAGGTCTACGAGCAGTACTTC
CDR3aa: CSASPSSEVYEQYF

abundance: many
len: 10
j_gene: TRBJ2-2
d_gene: .
v_gene: TRBV6-2/TRBV6-3
CDR3nt: TGTGCCAGCAGGGATGGGGAGCTGTTTTTT
CDR3aa: CASRDGELFF

abundance: many
len: 15
j_gene: TRBJ1-1
d_gene: .
v_gene: TRBV4-2
CDR3nt: TGTGCCAGCAGCCAAGATCTGGGGATGAGCACTGAAGCTTTCTTT
CDR3aa: CASSQDLGMSTEAFF

abundance: .
len: 15
j_gene: TRBJ1-6
d_gene: .
v_gene: TRBV18
CDR3nt: TGTGCCAGCTCAAGGGGGACCACCTATAATTCACCCCTCCACTTT
CDR3aa: CASSRGTTYNSPLHF

abundance: .
len: 18
j_gene: TRBJ1-3
d_gene: TRBD1
v_gene: TRBV30
CDR3nt: TGTGCCTGGAGTGTACTGGGGGAACAGGGGTATTCTGGAAACACCATATATTTT
CDR3aa: CAWSVLGEQGYSGNTIYF

abundance: .
len: 14
j_gene: TRBJ1-1
d_gene: .
v_gene: TRBV5-1
CDR3nt: TGCGCCAGCAGCTGGGCGGACGGGAACACTGAAGCTTTCTTT
CDR3aa: CASSWADGNTEAFF

abundance: .
len: 15
j_gene: TRBJ2-1
d_gene: .
v_gene: TRBV11-2
CDR3nt: TGTGCCAGCAGCTTAGCTCGGCAGGGGCTTAATGAGCAGTTCTTC
CDR3aa: CASSLARQGLNEQFF

abundance: .
len: 13
j_gene: TRBJ2-7
d_gene: .
v_gene: TRBV6-1
CDR3nt: TGTGCCAGCACCGTGGGGATAGCCTACGAGCAGTACTTC
CDR3aa: CASTVGIAYEQYF

abundance: many
len: 16
j_gene: TRBJ1-1
d_gene: .
v_gene: TRBV7-9
CDR3nt: TGTGCCAGCAGCCATGCATGGGAGACAATGAACACTGAAGCTTTCTTT
CDR3aa: CASSHAWETMNTEAFF

abundance: .
len: 17
j_gene: TRBJ2-7
d_gene: TRBD2
v_gene: TRBV20-1
CDR3nt: TGCAGTGCTAGAACATCTAGCGGGAGGGCGAGCTCCTACGAGCAGTACTTC
CDR3aa: CSARTSSGRASSYEQYF

abundance: .
len: 15
j_gene: TRBJ1-5
d_gene: .
v_gene: TRBV27
CDR3nt: TGTGCCAGCAGTTTAGGGGGCACCATGGCCCAGCCCCAGCATTTT
CDR3aa: CASSLGGTMAQPQHF

abundance: .
len: 13
j_gene: TRBJ2-7
d_gene: TRBD1
v_gene: TRBV6-2/TRBV6-3
CDR3nt: TGTGCCAGCAGCAGGGGGTTTTCCTACGAGCAGTACTTC
CDR3aa: CASSRGFSYEQYF

abundance: .
len: 16
j_gene: TRBJ2-1
d_gene: TRBD1
v_gene: TRBV4-1
CDR3nt: TGCGCCAGCAGCCAAGATCAGTGGACAGGGGTAAATGAGCAGTTCTTC
CDR3aa: CASSQDQWTGVNEQFF

abundance: .
len: 13
j_gene: TRBJ2-7
d_gene: .
v_gene: TRBV29-1
CDR3nt: TGCAGCGTTGAAGCCGACGCCAACTACGAGCAGTACTTC
CDR3aa: CSVEADANYEQYF

abundance: few
len: 14
j_gene: TRBJ2-7
d_gene: TRBD2
v_gene: TRBV20-1
CDR3nt: TGCAGTGCTAGAGATTGGGTAGCGGGGTACGAGCAGTACTTC
CDR3aa: CSARDWVAGYEQYF

abundance: .
len: 17
j_gene: TRBJ1-5
d_gene: .
v_gene: TRBV27
CDR3nt: TGTGCCAGCAGTTTAAAGGCGATCGGGCCGGGCAATCAGCCCCAGCATTTT
CDR3aa: CASSLKAIGPGNQPQHF

abundance: .
len: 13
j_gene: TRBJ1-1
d_gene: TRBD1
v_gene: TRBV24-1
CDR3nt: TGTGCCACCAGTGATGGGACAGGGACTGAAGCTTTCTTT
CDR3aa: CATSDGTGTEAFF

abundance: many
len: 14
j_gene: TRBJ2-3
d_gene: .
v_gene: TRBV28
CDR3nt: TGTGCCAGCAGTTTAGATTCTCTCACAGATACGCAGTATTTT
CDR3aa: CASSLDSLTDTQYF

abundance: many
len: 14
j_gene: TRBJ1-1
d_gene: .
v_gene: TRBV7-2
CDR3nt: TGTGCCAGCAGCTTAGCGCTTACTTACACTGAAGCTTTCTTT
CDR3aa: CASSLALTYTEAFF

abundance: many
len: 14
j_gene: TRBJ1-1
d_gene: .
v_gene: TRBV4-1
CDR3nt: TGCGCCAGCAGCCAAGAGGCAGGGCGGACTGAAGCTTTCTTT
CDR3aa: CASSQEAGRTEAFF

abundance: .
len: 13
j_gene: TRBJ2-1
d_gene: .
v_gene: TRBV14
CDR3nt: TGTGCCAGCAGCCAAGGAGGCGGGACTGAGCAGTTCTTC
CDR3aa: CASSQGGGTEQFF

abundance: .
len: 13
j_gene: TRBJ2-7
d_gene: TRBD1
v_gene: TRBV29-1
CDR3nt: TGCAGCGCTCACACCGGGACAGAGTACGAGCAGTACTTC
CDR3aa: CSAHTGTEYEQYF

abundance: .
len: 15
j_gene: TRBJ1-1
d_gene: .
v_gene: TRBV9
CDR3nt: TGTGCCAGCAGCGTAGTAAGGGACTGGGGGACTGAAGCTTTCTTT
CDR3aa: CASSVVRDWGTEAFF

abundance: many
len: 13
j_gene: TRBJ2-5
d_gene: .
v_gene: TRBV7-9
CDR3nt: TGTGCCAGCACCCCTGGGGTTCAAGAGACCCAGTACTTC
CDR3aa: CASTPGVQETQYF

abundance: few
len: 14
j_gene: TRBJ2-7
d_gene: TRBD2
v_gene: TRBV12-5
CDR3nt: TGTGCTAGTGCCAATAGCGGGAGGGCCTACGAGCAGTACTTC
CDR3aa: CASANSGRAYEQYF

abundance: .
len: 14
j_gene: TRBJ2-7
d_gene: TRBD2
v_gene: TRBV6-1
CDR3nt: TGTGCCAGTGTCCCTAGCGGGAGGGCCCACGAGCAGTACTTC
CDR3aa: CASVPSGRAHEQYF

abundance: many
len: 15
j_gene: TRBJ1-2
d_gene: .
v_gene: TRBV7-2
CDR3nt: TGTGCCAGCAGCCAACAGGGCGGCGGTAACTATGGCTACACCTTC
CDR3aa: CASSQQGGGNYGYTF

abundance: .
len: 16
j_gene: TRBJ2-3
d_gene: TRBD2
v_gene: TRBV20-1
CDR3nt: TGCAGTGCTCCAACCTTTTCTAGCGGGGGAACAGATACGCAGTATTTT
CDR3aa: CSAPTFSSGGTDTQYF

abundance: many
len: 14
j_gene: TRBJ2-1
d_gene: .
v_gene: TRBV7-9
CDR3nt: TGTGCCAGCAGCTTAGAGGACAATTACAATGAGCAGTTCTTC
CDR3aa: CASSLEDNYNEQFF

abundance: many
len: 15
j_gene: TRBJ1-3
d_gene: .
v_gene: TRBV28
CDR3nt: TGTGCCAGCAGTTTGGGATTTTCCTCTGGAAACACCATATATTTT
CDR3aa: CASSLGFSSGNTIYF

abundance: few
len: 16
j_gene: TRBJ2-3
d_gene: .
v_gene: TRBV7-9
CDR3nt: TGTGCCAGCAGCTTAATGGCGGGAGAAGCACAGGGTACGCAGTATTTT
CDR3aa: CASSLMAGEAQGTQYF

abundance: few
len: 19
j_gene: TRBJ2-1
d_gene: TRBD2
v_gene: TRBV4-2
CDR3nt: TGTGCCAGCAGCCCCCTAAATCGGACTAGCGGGGGCTCCTACAATGAGCAGTTCTTC
CDR3aa: CASSPLNRTSGGSYNEQFF

abundance: .
len: 18
j_gene: TRBJ2-4
d_gene: TRBD1
v_gene: TRBV13
CDR3nt: TGTGCCAGCAGCCACGGACAGGGGACTTACCTAGCCAAAAACATTCAGTACTTC
CDR3aa: CASSHGQGTYLAKNIQYF

abundance: .
len: 16
j_gene: TRBJ1-6
d_gene: .
v_gene: TRBV27
CDR3nt: TGTGCCAGCAGTTTAGCAGGGGCGGCCTATAATTCACCCCTCCACTTT
CDR3aa: CASSLAGAAYNSPLHF

abundance: few
len: 17
j_gene: TRBJ1-1
d_gene: TRBD1
v_gene: TRBV7-8
CDR3nt: TGTGCCAGCAGCTTAGCGTGGACAGGGGGCTTCAACACTGAAGCTTTCTTT
CDR3aa: CASSLAWTGGFNTEAFF

abundance: .
len: 18
j_gene: TRBJ2-3
d_gene: .
v_gene: TRBV9
CDR3nt: TGTGCCAGCAGCGGATCCCCGTTTGGTGGGGGGGCCCCAGATACGCAGTATTTT
CDR3aa: CASSGSPFGGGAPDTQYF